The 27 T cell receptor beta chains below were found in one sample sequenced in a study of blood T cell repertoires in COVID-19. Sequenced by immunoSEQ multiplex PCR; TCRdb stores in-frame clones only, minus some. The sample includes some 170,000 clones, 60% to 80% of them seen just once. Sequencing input: peripheral blood. The receptor source for this set is a man between 65 and 79 years old with acute or convalescent COVID-19.

The chain combines TRBV6-2 or TRBV6-3 with TRBJ2-7, with TRBD2 identical over 12 bases. Trimming at V came to 4 bases and at J to 2 bases, leaving 6 bases not matched to a gene. The CDR3 loop spans 16 amino acids. Germline CDR1 MNHEY, CDR2 SVGEGT. CDR3 sequence: CASSSPGLAGTYEQYF. CDR3 coding DNA: TGTGCCAGCAGTTCCCCGGGACTAGCGGGCACCTACGAGCAGTACTTC.

J is TRBJ2-1 and V is TRBV5-1; TRBD2 matches at 12 bases. In germline, CDR1 is SGHRS, CDR2 YFSETQ. The trim removed 0 bases at V and 5 bases at J, leaving 6 bases unmatched. There are 17 residues in the CDR3. The CDR3 nucleotides read TGCGCCAGCAGCTTGGGGATTCGACTAGCGGGGGACAATGAGCAGTTCTTC. Translating it yields CASSLGIRLAGDNEQFF.

This clone was observed a single time. The chain carries TRBV12-3 or TRBV12-4 and TRBJ1-1, with D possibly matching TRBD1 (5 bases). The CDR3 length is 13 residues. Deletions cut 6 bases from V and 2 bases from J, with 10 bases between. CDR3 residues: CASSTDRNTEAFF. CDR3 DNA sequence: TGTGCCAGCAGCACAGACAGAAACACTGAAGCTTTCTTT.

J is TRBJ2-5 and V is TRBV19, with D perhaps TRBD2 (5 bases). Trimming cost V 6 bases and J 3 bases, with 17 bases left between them. From germline, CDR1 is LNHDA and CDR2 SQIVND (reference sequence). This CDR3 is built from 15 residues. The CDR3 coding sequence is TGTGCCAGTAGCGGGTTCGCGACTACGGAAGAGACCCAGTACTTC. This codes for CASSGFATTEETQYF. The whole variable domain, remainder taken from reference TRBV19 and TRBJ2-5, is DGGITQSPKYLFRKEGQNVTLSCEQNLNHDAMYWYRQDPGQGLRLIYYSQIVNDFQKGDIAEGYSVSREKKESFPLTVTSAQKNPTAFYLCASSGFATTEETQYFGPGTRLLVL.

The chain employs TRBV7-9 and TRBJ1-5; D remains unclear. V was cut by 5 bases and J by 5 bases, with 10 bases left in between. The CDR3 spans 13 residues. Germline V lookup: CDR1 SEHNR, CDR2 FQNEAQ (reference sequence). The CDR3, as DNA: TGTGCCAGCAGCCTTGGACTTGATCAGCCCCAGCATTTT. It codes for CASSLGLDQPQHF.

The chain links TRBV7-9 to TRBJ1-6; no clear D. Per germline, CDR1 SEHNR and CDR2 FQNEAQ (reference sequence). V was pared by 5 bases and J by 7 bases, with 12 bases between. CDR3 length equals 14 residues. This CDR3 reads CASSLTEVNSPLHF. CDR3 nucleotides: TGTGCCAGCAGCCTAACGGAGGTAAATTCACCCCTCCACTTT.

This clone was picked up one time. The V gene is TRBV4-2, the J gene TRBJ1-1; 7 nucleotides align to TRBD1. Germline V gene data show CDR1 as LGHNA and CDR2 as YNFKEQ. The CDR3 extends over 15 amino acids. With 3 bases clipped from V and 2 bases from J, the junction kept 6 bases outside the gene matches. DNA of the CDR3: TGTGCCAGCAGCCAGTTGGCAGGGGGTAACACTGAAGCTTTCTTT. It specifies CASSQLAGGNTEAFF.

This chain links TRBV19 with TRBJ1-6; 9 nucleotides align to TRBD1. V trimming: 8 bases; J trimming: 6 bases; junction bases outside the gene matches: 5. CDR3 length: 14 amino acids. Germline loops: CDR1 LNHDA, CDR2 SQIVND (reference sequence). CDR3 amino acids: CASRQGGVNSPLHF. CDR3 nucleotide sequence: TGTGCCAGTCGACAGGGGGGCGTTAATTCACCCCTCCACTTT.

The chain combines TRBV29-1 with TRBJ2-7, with D unclear. The CDR3 runs to 11 residues. V was trimmed by 6 bases and J by 2 bases, leaving 8 bases between them. Germline-derived CDR1 and CDR2 are SQVTM and ANQGSEA. For the CDR3, the DNA is TGCAGCGTCCTAATTACCTACGAGCAGTACTTC. It specifies CSVLITYEQYF.

The V call is TRBV11-3, the J call TRBJ2-1; the D gene is possibly TRBD2 (6 bases). CDR1 is SGHNT and CDR2 is YENEEA in the germline V gene. V lost 4 bases to trimming and J lost 1 base, with 20 bases between them. The CDR3 has 18 residues. This chain's CDR3 is CASSSPPGRGASYNEQFF. In DNA, the CDR3 is TGTGCCAGCAGCTCACCACCGGGGCGGGGAGCGTCCTACAATGAGCAGTTCTTC.

This clone was found once. V gene TRBV3-1 (or the pseudogene TRBV3-2) combines with J gene TRBJ1-6; D is unresolved. The V and J ends lost 0 bases and 9 bases respectively, with 9 bases between them. Looked up from germline, CDR1 is LGHDT and CDR2 is YNNKEL (reference sequence). The CDR3 totals 14 residues. The CDR3 sequence is CASSQDQDRSPLHF. Written as DNA, the CDR3 is TGTGCCAGCAGCCAAGATCAGGATCGTTCACCCCTCCACTTT.

The chain recombines TRBV5-1 with TRBJ2-2, with 9 nucleotides matching TRBD1. Germline values: CDR1 SGHRS, CDR2 YFSETQ. This CDR3 region has 15 residues. V dropped 5 bases and J dropped 0; count of bases not matched to a gene: 2. The CDR3 region is CASSRQGANTGELFF. The DNA for the CDR3 is TGCGCCAGCAGTAGACAGGGGGCGAACACCGGGGAGCTGTTTTTT.

V gene TRBV9 combines with J gene TRBJ1-1; D not resolved. Germline-derived CDR1 and CDR2 are SGDLS and YYNGEE. The CDR3 has 15 amino acids. The germline V and J ends were trimmed by 0 bases and 3 bases, with 12 bases remaining between them. This CDR3 reads CASSVASTGDTEAFF. CDR3 nucleotide sequence: TGTGCCAGCAGCGTAGCTTCAACCGGGGACACTGAAGCTTTCTTT.

This chain links TRBV6-1 with TRBJ2-1; 7 nucleotides line up with TRBD1. V lost 4 bases, J lost 3 bases, and 9 bases stayed unmatched. This CDR3 is 16 amino acids long. Germline CDR1 and CDR2: MNHNS and SASEGT. The CDR3 sequence: CASSAATGLGYNEQFF. CDR3 DNA: TGTGCCAGCAGTGCCGCGACAGGGTTGGGCTACAATGAGCAGTTCTTC.

The chain employs TRBV5-5 and TRBJ1-5; D remains unclear. The germline V and J ends were trimmed by 2 bases and 0 bases, with 6 bases remaining between them. In germline, CDR1 is SGHKS, CDR2 YYEKEE (reference sequence). The CDR3 has 14 amino acids. The chain's CDR3 is CASSLAGSNQPQHF. The CDR3 nucleotides are TGTGCCAGCAGCTTAGCCGGTAGCAATCAGCCCCAGCATTTT. Variable domain in full (rest from reference TRBV5-5 and TRBJ1-5): DAGVTQSPTHLIKTRGQQVTLRCSPISGHKSVSWYQQVLGQGPQFIFQYYEKEERGRGNFPDRFSARQFPNYSSELNVNALLLGDSALYLCASSLAGSNQPQHFGDGTRLSIL.

The chain uses TRBV15 and TRBJ2-7; 8 nucleotides match TRBD1. V was clipped by 5 bases and J by 6 bases; unmatched bases: 6. This CDR3 contains 13 residues. Germline CDR1 LNHNV, CDR2 YYDKDF (reference sequence). As DNA, the CDR3 is TGTGCCACCAGCCTGAAGACAGGGGCCGAGCAGTACTTC. This encodes CATSLKTGAEQYF.

This clone has a handful of counts. The chain combines TRBV5-1 with TRBJ2-3; tentatively, D is TRBD2 (5 bases). In germline, CDR1 is SGHRS, CDR2 YFSETQ. CDR3 length equals 14 residues. The ends were cut back, 4 bases at V and 3 bases at J, with 12 bases in the middle. CDR3 coding DNA: TGCGCCAGCAGCCCCGGACTCAGAACAGATACGCAGTATTTT. Residues: CASSPGLRTDTQYF. The full variable domain, with the rest looked up from reference TRBV5-1 and TRBJ2-3, is KAGVTQTPRYLIKTRGQQVTLSCSPISGHRSVSWYQQTPGQGLQFLFEYFSETQRNKGNFPGRFSGRQFSNSRSEMNVSTLELGDSALYLCASSPGLRTDTQYFGPGTRLTVL.

The chain carries TRBV4-2 and TRBJ2-7; 9 bases map to TRBD2. V shed 4 bases and J 3 bases; nucleotides not matched to a gene: 7. CDR3 length: 15 residues. Per the germline V gene, CDR1 is LGHNA and CDR2 is YNFKEQ. This CDR3 is CASSPERTSDYEQYF. The DNA for the CDR3 is TGTGCCAGCAGCCCCGAAAGGACTAGCGACTACGAGCAGTACTTC.

This chain uses TRBV18 with TRBJ2-5, with no clear D. Trimming stripped 3 bases from V and 2 bases from J, with 19 bases between. CDR1 KGHSH and CDR2 LQKENI come from the germline V gene. The CDR3 runs to 17 residues. The CDR3 bases are TGTGCCAGCTCACCCGATTACTCCACGTCCATACAAGAGACCCAGTACTTC. Translated: CASSPDYSTSIQETQYF.

Written as DNA, the CDR3 is TGTGCCAGCAGACCCGGACTAGTCCAGCAGTTCTTC. It codes for CASRPGLVQQFF. The chain employs TRBV12-3 or TRBV12-4 and TRBJ2-1; TRBD2 agrees at 7 bases. After removal of 6 bases from V and 11 bases from J, the junction contained 7 bases not matched to a gene. CDR3 length: 12 residues.

The V and J genes are TRBV5-4 and TRBJ2-5, with a tentative D call TRBD2 (5 bases). The germline V gene encodes CDR1 SGHNT and CDR2 YYREEE (reference sequence). This CDR3 has 14 residues. The germline V and J ends were trimmed by 0 bases and 7 bases, with 13 bases remaining between them. CDR3 in amino acids: CASSLGWARGTQYF. CDR3 bases: TGTGCCAGCAGCTTGGGGTGGGCCCGGGGGACCCAGTACTTC.

This rearrangement joins TRBV15 to TRBJ1-5, with D perhaps TRBD1 (5 bases). This CDR3 contains 15 residues. Trimming left V 0 bases short and J 5 bases short, with 11 bases between. CDR1 is LNHNV, CDR2 YYDKDF, per germline (reference sequence). DNA of the CDR3: TGTGCCACCAGCAGAGATGGACGGGGGGATCAGCCCCAGCATTTT. This translates into CATSRDGRGDQPQHF.

The chain carries TRBV6-5 and TRBJ1-3; no definite D call. Germline loops: CDR1 MNHEY, CDR2 SVGAGI. The CDR3 is made up of 12 amino acids. The V end lost 8 bases, the J end lost 7 bases, and 12 bases lay between the germline ends. CDR3 sequence reads: CASRIAANTIYF. DNA of the CDR3: TGTGCCAGCCGGATAGCGGCGAACACCATATATTTT.

This clone occurred many times. This chain connects TRBV7-2 to TRBJ1-5, with 8 bases aligning to TRBD1. The CDR3 is made up of 15 amino acids. Germline V gives CDR1 SGHTA, CDR2 FQGNSA. The V and J ends lost 3 bases and 4 bases, in that order; junction bases with no gene match: 5. The CDR3 DNA is TGTGCCAGCAGCTTGGACAGGGATGTTAATCAGCCCCAGCATTTT. Translating it yields CASSLDRDVNQPQHF.

The V gene is TRBV10-3, the J gene TRBJ2-2, with 9 bases aligning to TRBD1. With 7 bases clipped from V and 5 bases from J, the junction kept 2 bases outside the gene matches. The CDR3 contains 13 residues. Per the germline V gene, CDR1 is ENHRY and CDR2 is SYGVKD. This chain's CDR3 is CAIKGQGTGELFF. The CDR3, as DNA: TGTGCCATCAAAGGACAGGGGACCGGGGAGCTGTTTTTT.

The chain couples TRBV5-1 to TRBJ2-7, with 9 bases fitting TRBD2. The CDR3 runs 18 residues. V shed 0 bases and J 0 bases; nucleotides not matched to a gene: 10. Germline lookup yields CDR1 SGHRS and CDR2 YFSETQ. The CDR3 loop reads CASSLEASGAVSSYEQYF. The CDR3 nucleotides are TGCGCCAGCAGCTTGGAGGCTAGCGGGGCGGTAAGCTCCTACGAGCAGTACTTC.

Only a few counts were recorded for this clone. The chain recombines TRBV6-5 with TRBJ1-2; D uncertain. Germline V gives CDR1 MNHEY, CDR2 SVGAGI. This CDR3 contains 13 residues. V lost 6 bases and J 4 bases, leaving 12 bases between the germline ends. The CDR3 protein is CASRERGTYGYTF. The CDR3 DNA follows: TGTGCCAGCAGGGAGCGGGGAACCTATGGCTACACCTTC.